This T cell receptor beta chain originates from a study of T cell repertoires in cytomegalovirus infection. Study details: Indications came from public TCR beta signatures; they pointed to CMV infection and to a matching HLA type. General study results and limits: The ex vivo response was dominated by HLA-C-restricted CMV-specific TCR beta clonotypes. Of the TCR beta families, the public ones yielded a cumulative frequency that identified carriers of CMV plus the relevant HLA.

Turning to this clonotype: Antigen unknown.

TCRdb analysed the reads with MiXCR anew, one entry per CDR3 protein. Of about 190,000 distinct CDR3 sequences in the sample, roughly 9.8% are singletons; the top ten hold about 4.6%. Between the trimmed V and J ends, which lost 3 bases and 1 base, there was a span of 21 bases. The CDR3 runs to 18 residues. Germline values: CDR1 LNHDA, CDR2 SQIVND (reference sequence). The rearrangement uses TRBV19 and TRBJ1-2; D is perhaps TRBD1 (6 bases). The sequence derives from a human donor in good health (CMV status not recorded). Some clones in this sample may be carry-over from other donors' samples. Sequenced input: PBMCs. In DNA form, the CDR3 reads TGTGCCAGTAGTATTGGTAACCGGGGACAAGACTTTAACTATGGCTACACCTTC. This gives the protein CASSIGNRGQDFNYGYTF.